This TCR beta chain was sequenced for a study of T cell responses to AZD1222 COVID-19 vaccine. V was pared by 3 bases and J by 3 bases, with 15 bases between. Germline V gene lookup returns CDR1 SNHLY and CDR2 FYNNEI. The CDR3 extends over 15 amino acids. In regard to this clone: Its antigen is undetermined.

Assay: immunoSEQ multiplex PCR; the TCRdb copy retains only in-frame clones and omits some. Among roughly 160,000 clones, around 94% were seen once, and the ten largest hold approximately 0.88%. Study-wide results and caveats: The study sampled repertoires only after the peak T cell response.

The sequencing used peripheral blood, collected on day 0 of AZD1222 vaccination. The chain employs TRBV2 and TRBJ2-7; TRBD1 or TRBD2 may be the D gene (5 bases each). The sequence was collected from an adult in good health. The CDR3 sequence: CASSDPGTGYYEQYF. Written as DNA, the CDR3 is TGTGCCAGCAGTGATCCCGGGACGGGATACTACGAGCAGTACTTC.